Below, 28 T cell receptor beta chains from the same sample are listed, as sequenced in a study of persistence of HIV-infected CD4 T cells. Lysates of CMV-infected fibroblasts at 10 ug/mL stimulated these cells. CD40L-negative CD69-negative CD45RO-high memory CD4+ T cells were sorted as populations depleted of antigen-responding cells. Antigens of these TCRs are unknown. This was the immunoSEQ version 4 assay in survey mode. Clones were sequenced by immunoSEQ multiplex PCR, and TCRdb holds only the in-frame ones, with some missing. The sample holds around 35,000 clones, 80% seen once. The sample here was CD4+ T cells sorted from PBMCs after roughly 20-hour stimulation, taken from a patient who received antiretroviral therapy. The receptors stem from an adult man with HIV who was CMV-seropositive.

The chain links TRBV10-3 to TRBJ2-2; TRBD1 matches at 9 bases. With V trimmed by 3 bases and J by 2 bases, 4 bases remained unmatched. Germline values: CDR1 ENHRY, CDR2 SYGVKD. This CDR3 region has 16 residues. In nucleotides, the CDR3 is TGTGCCATCAGTGAACCGGGACAGGGTAACACCGGGGAGCTGTTTTTT. It specifies CAISEPGQGNTGELFF.

The genes are TRBV20-1 and TRBJ1-2, with D hard to call. The CDR3 contains 10 residues. The V end lost 0 bases, the J end lost 8 bases, and 4 bases lay between the germline ends. CDR1 and CDR2 from the germline V gene are DFQATT and SNEGSKA (reference sequence). CDR3 nucleotide sequence: TGCAGTGCTAGAGATGAAGGCTACACCTTC. Translating it yields CSARDEGYTF.

A note on this clone: The sample has other DNA sequences that encode this CDR3 too. This chain connects TRBV4-1 to TRBJ1-3; 7 positions agree with TRBD1. There are 15 residues in the CDR3. Germline CDR1 reads MGHRA; CDR2 reads YSYEKL. J gave up 7 bases and V 1 base, and 7 bases lay outside the gene matches. DNA of the CDR3: TGCGCCAGCAGCCAAGTAAAGGGGGCAGGGAACACCATATATTTT. Translated, it gives CASSQVKGAGNTIYF.

A single count supports this clone. This rearrangement joins TRBV11-1 to TRBJ1-4, with TRBD1 matching 8 bases. CDR1 SGHAT and CDR2 FQDESV come from the germline V gene (reference sequence). The ends lost 5 bases at V and 6 bases at J; junction bases unmatched: 5. The CDR3 is made up of 14 amino acids. CDR3 sequence: CASSRTGTHEKLFF. The CDR3 bases are TGTGCCAGCAGCCGGACAGGGACCCATGAAAAACTGTTTTTT.

The chain joins TRBV6-5 to TRBJ2-1; a weak D match, TRBD1 (6 bases). Trimming stripped 0 bases from V and 5 bases from J, with 8 bases between. Germline values: CDR1 MNHEY, CDR2 SVGAGI. CDR3 length: 14 residues. CDR3 protein: CASSYSGQDNEQFF. Written as DNA, the CDR3 is TGTGCCAGCAGTTACTCGGGACAAGACAATGAGCAGTTCTTC.

The chain combines TRBV9 with TRBJ2-3, with 12 bases that match TRBD2. The V gene end was trimmed by 3 bases and the J gene end by 5 bases; junction bases not matched to a gene: 4. The CDR3 contains 15 residues. The germline gives CDR1 SGDLS, CDR2 YYNGEE. In DNA form, the CDR3 reads TGTGCCAGCAGCGCTAGCGGGGGGGCTAAAGATACGCAGTATTTT. Its protein product is CASSASGGAKDTQYF.

The genes are TRBV11-3 and TRBJ2-1, with TRBD2 as a possible D gene (6 bases). The germline gives CDR1 SGHNT, CDR2 YENEEA. V gave up 4 bases and J gave up 4 bases, with 11 bases separating them. This CDR3 comprises 14 residues. The CDR3, as DNA: TGTGCCAGCAGCTCCGGGACTGATTACAATGAGCAGTTCTTC. This gives the protein CASSSGTDYNEQFF.

This clone was detected only a few times. This CDR3 reads CATSRDRPGSSNQPQHF. The CDR3 nucleotides read TGTGCCACCAGCAGAGATAGGCCGGGGTCAAGCAATCAGCCCCAGCATTTT. J is TRBJ1-5 and V is TRBV15, with D unclear. Deletions cut 0 bases from V and 1 base from J, with 13 bases between. This CDR3 has 17 amino acids. Germline V gene lookup returns CDR1 LNHNV and CDR2 YYDKDF (reference sequence).

This clone was found once. The CDR3 DNA follows: TGTGCCACCAGCAGTACACGGAATGAGCAGTTCTTC. Protein product: CATSSTRNEQFF. The chain carries TRBV15 and TRBJ2-1; D gene unclear. V dropped 3 bases and J dropped 7 bases, with 7 bases sitting between them. Germline V CDR1 and CDR2: LNHNV, YYDKDF (reference sequence). The CDR3 loop spans 12 amino acids.

This clone was seen a few times. The chain recombines TRBV19 with TRBJ2-2; TRBD1 is a possible D gene (5 bases). CDR3 size: 15 residues. The V end was cut by 6 bases, the J end by 1 base, with 12 bases between. The germline gives CDR1 LNHDA, CDR2 SQIVND (reference sequence). The CDR3 nucleotides are TGTGCCAGTAGCCACATCGACAGGAACACCGGGGAGCTGTTTTTT. It yields the protein CASSHIDRNTGELFF.

V gene TRBV3-1 (or the pseudogene TRBV3-2) combines with J gene TRBJ1-2; a weak D match, TRBD1 (6 bases). CDR1 is LGHDT, CDR2 YNNKEL, per germline (reference sequence). This CDR3 comprises 15 residues. V gave up 1 base and J gave up 8 bases, with 17 bases separating them. CDR3 coding DNA: TGTGCCAGCAGCCAAGCGGACAGCTATTTAGCCGGCTACACCTTC. The encoded protein is CASSQADSYLAGYTF.

This chain joins TRBV12-3 or TRBV12-4 and TRBJ1-1, with 11 positions matching TRBD1. The V segment lost 8 bases and the J segment 5 bases; nucleotides outside the gene matches: 4. The CDR3 consists of 13 residues. The CDR3 DNA follows: TGTGCCAGCCAGGGACAGGGGGTAACTGAAGCTTTCTTT. Its protein product is CASQGQGVTEAFF.

This clone has only a few counts. Here the CDR3 DNA reads TGTGCCAGCAGCTTGGAGGCCTCTGGAAACACCATATATTTT. It codes for CASSLEASGNTIYF. The chain uses TRBV5-6 and TRBJ1-3; D unclear. Germline assignment: CDR1 SGHDT and CDR2 YYEEEE. Deletions cut 0 bases from V and 0 bases from J, with 4 bases between. The CDR3 length is 14 residues.

This clone was recorded once. The gene calls are TRBV7-2 and TRBJ1-2; 7 bases agree with TRBD1. Germline values: CDR1 SGHTA, CDR2 FQGNSA. CDR3 length equals 14 residues. V shed 5 bases, J shed 7 bases, and the junction held 10 bases outside the gene matches. The CDR3 protein is CASSQGGGGSGYTF. CDR3 DNA: TGTGCCAGCAGCCAGGGGGGGGGCGGTTCTGGCTACACCTTC.

V is TRBV5-1 and J is TRBJ1-2; no reliable D call. Germline CDR1 reads SGHRS; CDR2 reads YFSETQ. This CDR3 comprises 13 residues. V gave up 4 bases and J gave up 3 bases, with 10 bases separating them. CDR3 sequence reads: CASSVDTDYGYTF. As DNA, the CDR3 is TGCGCCAGCAGCGTCGATACGGACTATGGCTACACCTTC.

On this clone: Other DNA sequences in this sample translate to the same CDR3. This chain joins TRBV6-4 and TRBJ1-2; D ambiguous. The CDR3 runs to 13 residues. Germline CDR1 MRHNA, CDR2 SNTAGT. The ends were cut back, 9 bases at V and 4 bases at J, with 15 bases in the middle. The CDR3 nucleotides are TGTGCCAGATGTGGGGTGCCGGTCTATGGCTACACCTTC. Protein sequence: CARCGVPVYGYTF.

The chain couples TRBV6-5 to TRBJ2-7; the match to TRBD1 covers 7 bases. Germline values: CDR1 MNHEY, CDR2 SVGAGI. This CDR3 is built from 12 residues. V was clipped by 5 bases and J by 6 bases; unmatched bases: 4. CDR3 region: CASSRQGGEQYF. CDR3 bases: TGTGCCAGCAGTAGACAGGGTGGCGAGCAGTACTTC.

The chain carries TRBV5-1 and TRBJ1-6; 7 nucleotides agree with TRBD1. With 4 bases clipped from V and 6 bases from J, the junction kept 4 bases outside the gene matches. CDR3 size: 14 residues. CDR1 SGHRS and CDR2 YFSETQ come from the germline V gene. Here the CDR3 DNA reads TGCGCCAGCAGCCAGGGGGTGCGTAATTCACCCCTCCACTTT. Residues: CASSQGVRNSPLHF. The full variable domain, its missing parts supplied by reference TRBV5-1 and TRBJ1-6, is KAGVTQTPRYLIKTRGQQVTLSCSPISGHRSVSWYQQTPGQGLQFLFEYFSETQRNKGNFPGRFSGRQFSNSRSEMNVSTLELGDSALYLCASSQGVRNSPLHFGNGTRLTVT.

The chain carries TRBV28 and TRBJ2-3; TRBD2 matches at 13 bases. CDR3 length equals 21 residues. Germline V gene data show CDR1 as MDHEN and CDR2 as SYDVKM. Losses at the gene ends were 5 bases for V and 1 base for J; bases not matched to a gene: 18. The CDR3 loop is CASSPSLLAGGRPGRTDTQYF. The CDR3 region has the DNA TGTGCCAGCAGTCCTTCCCTACTAGCGGGGGGGCGACCGGGTCGCACAGATACGCAGTATTTT.

This clone was seen just once. The rearrangement uses TRBV6-5 and TRBJ2-7; possible D gene TRBD2, 6 bases. V was pared by 0 bases and J by 1 base, with 13 bases between. The length of the CDR3 is 16 residues. Germline CDR1 MNHEY, CDR2 SVGAGI. CDR3 DNA sequence: TGTGCCAGCAGTTACTCGTCTCCAGGGACTTCCTACGAGCAGTACTTC. It specifies CASSYSSPGTSYEQYF.

The rearrangement links TRBV7-8 to TRBJ2-7; D may correspond to TRBD1 or TRBD2 (5 bases each). V lost 2 bases and J lost 3, with 17 bases in between. CDR3 length equals 16 residues. In germline, CDR1 is SGHVS, CDR2 FQNEAQ. This chain's CDR3 is CASSLMGPKAVYEQYF. Written as DNA, the CDR3 is TGTGCCAGCAGCTTAATGGGACCCAAGGCTGTCTACGAGCAGTACTTC.

The rearrangement joins TRBV18 to TRBJ2-4, with D tentatively TRBD1 (7 bases). Trimming took off 1 base at V and 1 base at J, with 14 bases between the two ends. The CDR3 is 17 amino acids. The germline V gene encodes CDR1 KGHSH and CDR2 LQKENI. DNA of the CDR3: TGTGCCAGCTCACCACAACAGGGGAGGAGCGCCAAAAACATTCAGTACTTC. Protein sequence: CASSPQQGRSAKNIQYF.

The rearrangement links TRBV6-5 to TRBJ1-1; D not certain. In germline, CDR1 is MNHEY, CDR2 SVGAGI. The CDR3 contains 14 residues. Deletions cut 2 bases from V and 1 base from J, with 8 bases between. This chain's CDR3 is CASSYKPPNTEAFF. CDR3 DNA: TGTGCCAGCAGTTACAAACCGCCGAACACTGAAGCTTTCTTT.

This clone was seen a handful of times. This chain links TRBV19 with TRBJ1-2; 9 positions match TRBD1. The CDR3 is 13 amino acids. Germline loops: CDR1 LNHDA, CDR2 SQIVND (reference sequence). J lost 7 bases, V lost 5 bases, and 5 bases had no gene match. CDR3 nucleotides: TGTGCCAGTAGTCTTACAGGGGGCGGTGGCTACACCTTC. This encodes CASSLTGGGGYTF.

This clone turned up a few times. The V call is TRBV6-5, the J call TRBJ1-4; D is perhaps TRBD1 (5 bases). The V end lost 7 bases, the J end lost 6 bases, and 15 bases lay between the germline ends. The CDR3 consists of 14 residues. Germline V lookup: CDR1 MNHEY, CDR2 SVGAGI. CDR3 DNA sequence: TGTGCCAGCACCTTTAGGGGAGCTGATGAAAAACTGTTTTTT. It encodes CASTFRGADEKLFF.

The rearrangement links TRBV7-3 to TRBJ2-3, with TRBD2 as a possible D gene (6 bases). Trimming left V 2 bases short and J 2 bases short, with 11 bases between. CDR1 and CDR2 from the germline V gene are SGHTA and FQGTGA. The CDR3 runs 15 residues. CDR3 amino acids: CASSLRGWDTDTQYF. DNA for the CDR3: TGTGCCAGCAGCTTACGGGGGTGGGACACAGATACGCAGTATTTT.

The chain uses TRBV27 and TRBJ1-5, with D possibly TRBD1 on 6 matching bases. Germline V CDR1 and CDR2: MNHEY, SMNVEV (reference sequence). V was cut by 6 bases and J by 1 base, with 13 bases left in between. CDR3 length: 15 residues. This chain's CDR3 is CASRPTGLSNQPQHF. CDR3 nucleotide sequence: TGTGCCAGCAGACCCACAGGGCTAAGCAATCAGCCCCAGCATTTT.

The rearrangement joins TRBV28 to TRBJ1-2, with a possible D match to TRBD1 (5 bases). V was shortened by 3 bases and J by 6 bases, with 14 bases between the two germline ends. The CDR3 extends over 14 amino acids. Germline lookup yields CDR1 MDHEN and CDR2 SYDVKM. This chain's CDR3 is CASSFGRGSHGYTF. CDR3 DNA: TGTGCCAGCAGTTTTGGGCGGGGGTCCCATGGCTACACCTTC.